These 5 T cell receptor beta chains came from one sample sequenced in a study of T cell responses to AZD1222 COVID-19 vaccine. Data came from immunoSEQ multiplex PCR; TCRdb stores just in-frame clones and leaves some out. The sample has around 100,000 clones; 80% to 90% are singletons. Sequencing used peripheral blood, obtained on day 0 of MenACWY control vaccination. The receptors here all came from an adult in good health.

The gene calls are TRBV29-1 and TRBJ2-2, with TRBD2 as a possible D gene (5 bases). The CDR3 loop spans 11 amino acids. The germline CDR1 and CDR2 sequences are SQVTM and ANQGSEA. V was cut by 6 bases and J by 7 bases, with 9 bases left in between. CDR3 sequence: CSVGSSGELFF. In DNA, the CDR3 is TGCAGCGTGGGGAGCAGCGGGGAGCTGTTTTTT.

The chain links TRBV4-3 to TRBJ1-2; D is ambiguous. The CDR3 contains 12 residues. Between the trimmed V and J ends, which lost 8 bases and 7 bases, there was a span of 14 bases. From germline, CDR1 is LGHNA and CDR2 YSLEER. CDR3 sequence (DNA): TGCGCCAGCGGGAAGTGGGGTGGTGGCTACACCTTC. Amino acid sequence: CASGKWGGGYTF.

V and J are TRBV29-1 and TRBJ2-7; 14 bases are a match to TRBD2. The junction had 6 bases not matched to a gene; V was cut back by 7 bases and J by 7 bases. This CDR3 spans 13 amino acids. Germline CDR1 SQVTM, CDR2 ANQGSEA. The CDR3 region has the DNA TGCAGCGCTGGGACTAGCGGGAGTTGGGAGCAGTACTTC. This gives the protein CSAGTSGSWEQYF.

V is TRBV6-5 and J is TRBJ1-5; D may be TRBD1 (5 bases). This CDR3 is built from 12 residues. The germline gives CDR1 MNHEY, CDR2 SVGAGI. Trimming took off 10 bases at V and 2 bases at J, with 9 bases between the two ends. This CDR3 is CATTGGNQPQHF. The DNA of the CDR3 is TGTGCCACCACGGGGGGCAATCAGCCCCAGCATTTT.

The J gene is TRBJ2-1, the V gene TRBV28; the match to TRBD2 covers 15 bases. Germline V gene lookup returns CDR1 MDHEN and CDR2 SYDVKM. The CDR3 loop spans 16 amino acids. V was pared by 3 bases and J by 6 bases, with 3 bases of the junction left unmatched. DNA of the CDR3: TGTGCCAGCAGTTTCAGGACTAGCGGGAGGGGCAATGAGCAGTTCTTC. It codes for CASSFRTSGRGNEQFF.